This entry concerns a single T cell receptor (beta chain). The antigen remains undetermined. The CDR3 is made up of 17 amino acids. Trimming shortened V by 0 bases and J by 0 bases, and 9 bases separated the two germline ends. From germline, CDR1 is LGHNA and CDR2 YSLEER. This specimen belongs to a study of beta chain features in type 1 diabetes. About the research overall: There was similarity between patients and healthy donors in age, gender and cell yields.

The study reverse transcribed the entire isolated RNA, so it sequenced expressed TCRB transcripts. About 3.6 million reads was the average for naive, central memory and regulatory T cell samples. Assay used: immunoSEQ multiplex PCR; TCRdb lists only in-frame clones, some missing. The table includes 600,000 or so clones, about 14% detected once. CD45RO/CCR7/CD25/CD127/CD95/CD27 sorting isolated CD4+ naive, central memory, regulatory and stem cell-like memory cells. Each population that was sorted was more than 95% pure. Study-wide points: Among all four CD4+ subsets, Type 1 diabetes patients had TCRB CDR3s that were moderately but significantly shorter.

The V call is TRBV4-3, the J call TRBJ1-6; no clear D gene. Sequencing was carried out using naive CD4+ T cells from blood. The TCR originated in a man aged 18 to 30 with type 1 diabetes. For the CDR3, the DNA is TGCGCCAGCAGCCAAGAAAGCCAGAGCTCCTATAATTCACCCCTCCACTTT. It yields the protein CASSQESQSSYNSPLHF.